The 6 T cell receptor beta chains presented below share a single source sample, sequenced in a study of CD8 T cells in Susac syndrome. Reverse transcription of roughly 0.45 to 1 ug RNA used random hexamers. TCRdb reprocessed the immunoSEQ multiplex PCR reads via MiXCR and lists one record per CDR3 protein. This sample has about 210,000 distinct CDR3 sequences, with approximately 94% found just once. The sequencing input was CD4+ T cells from PBMCs. These receptors all come from a human donor with Susac syndrome.

This rearrangement joins TRBV5-1 to TRBJ2-1; TRBD2 agrees at 13 bases. V lost 4 bases and J lost 10; bases outside the gene matches: 8. The CDR3 has 15 amino acids. Germline V gene lookup returns CDR1 SGHRS and CDR2 YFSETQ. The CDR3 region has the DNA TGCGCCAGCAGCCCGACTAGCGGGGGGCCACGGGAGCAGTTCTTC. It specifies CASSPTSGGPREQFF.

This chain uses TRBV19 with TRBJ1-2, with 8 bases fitting TRBD1. The trim removed 3 bases at V and 5 bases at J, leaving 8 bases unmatched. The CDR3 length is 15 residues. Germline CDR1 and CDR2: LNHDA and SQIVND (reference sequence). The CDR3, as DNA: TGTGCCAGTAGTATGTTTTCGACAGGGGAGTATGGCTACACCTTC. This translates into CASSMFSTGEYGYTF.

The chain combines TRBV7-9 with TRBJ2-3; the D is unclear. The CDR3 spans 16 residues. Germline loops: CDR1 SEHNR, CDR2 FQNEAQ (reference sequence). The V and J ends lost 1 base and 0 bases respectively, with 11 bases between them. CDR3 DNA: TGTGCCAGCAGCTTAGGAGGTCGTTCTAGCACAGATACGCAGTATTTT. Translation: CASSLGGRSSTDTQYF.

The chain combines TRBV11-2 with TRBJ2-7; D possibly corresponds to TRBD2 (7 bases). The CDR3 has 16 amino acids. Germline lookup yields CDR1 SGHAT and CDR2 FQNNGV. Trimming removed 5 bases at V and 3 bases at J, with 20 bases between. The CDR3 spells CASSPQGRGPLYEQYF. The CDR3 DNA reads TGTGCCAGCAGCCCCCAGGGGCGGGGGCCCCTCTACGAGCAGTACTTC.

J is TRBJ2-1 and V is TRBV9; TRBD2 agrees at 14 bases. Per germline, CDR1 SGDLS and CDR2 YYNGEE. The CDR3 is made up of 16 amino acids. V trimming: 0 bases; J trimming: 8 bases; junction bases outside the gene matches: 4. CDR3 sequence (DNA): TGTGCCAGCAGCGTAGGGGGACTAGCGGGGGCTGATGAGCAGTTCTTC. Residues: CASSVGGLAGADEQFF.

The rearrangement links TRBV10-3 to TRBJ1-5; D gene unclear. CDR1 and CDR2 from the germline V gene are ENHRY and SYGVKD. The CDR3 loop spans 12 amino acids. V shed 7 bases and J shed 6 bases, with 10 bases lying between them. The DNA of the CDR3 is TGTGCCATCAAGGATAGAGGTCAGCCCCAGCATTTT. Encoded protein: CAIKDRGQPQHF.